What follows are 27 T cell receptor beta chains derived from one specimen sequenced in a study of blood T cell repertoires in COVID-19. TCRdb's copy holds only in-frame clones and misses some; the assay was immunoSEQ multiplex PCR. The repertoire holds more than 50,000 clones, with approximately 92% as singletons. The specimen sequenced was peripheral blood. Receptors were obtained from a human donor with active COVID-19. The donor label of this sample is uncertain.

The V and J genes are TRBV5-6 and TRBJ2-7, with TRBD1 matching 8 bases. V shed 4 bases and J 5 bases; nucleotides not matched to a gene: 8. Germline loops: CDR1 SGHDT, CDR2 YYEEEE. CDR3 length: 14 amino acids. The CDR3 DNA reads TGTGCCAGCAGCCCCACCCAGGGGGCCCACGAGCAGTACGTC. Protein: CASSPTQGAHEQYV.

V and J are TRBV3-1 (or the pseudogene TRBV3-2) and TRBJ2-7, with 10 bases fitting TRBD2. Germline V gene lookup returns CDR1 LGHDT and CDR2 YNNKEL (reference sequence). The CDR3 is 15 amino acids. V trimming: 4 bases; J trimming: 4 bases; junction bases outside the gene matches: 7. The CDR3 coding sequence is TGTGCCAGCAGCCCCCTAGCGGGAGCCTCATACGAGCAGTACTTC. This codes for CASSPLAGASYEQYF.

V gene TRBV6-6 combines with J gene TRBJ2-7; 10 bases map to TRBD1. Germline V gene sequence: CDR1 MNHNY, CDR2 SVGAGI (reference sequence). J was trimmed by 11 bases and V by 4 bases; bases with no gene match: 5. There are 12 residues in the CDR3. The DNA for the CDR3 is TGTGCCAGCAGTTTCGGACAGGGGGAAAAGTACTTC. It translates to CASSFGQGEKYF.

The chain combines TRBV18 with TRBJ1-4; tentative D call: TRBD1 (6 bases). Germline V lookup: CDR1 KGHSH, CDR2 LQKENI. The V and J ends lost 7 bases and 6 bases respectively, with 15 bases between them. The CDR3 loop spans 14 amino acids. The CDR3 sequence is CASFRTRTDEKLFF. The CDR3 DNA reads as TGTGCCAGCTTTCGAACCCGGACAGATGAAAAACTGTTTTTT. Full variable domain (rest looked up from reference TRBV18 and TRBJ1-4): NAGVMQNPRHLVRRRGQEARLRCSPMKGHSHVYWYRQLPEEGLKFMVYLQKENIIDESGMPKERFSAEFPKEGPSILRIQQVVRGDSAAYFCASFRTRTDEKLFFGSGTQLSVL.

The chain recombines TRBV24-1 with TRBJ2-2, with TRBD2 as a possible D gene (7 bases). Looked up from germline, CDR1 is KGHDR and CDR2 is SFDVKD. V was trimmed by 3 bases and J by 0 bases, leaving 16 bases between them. This CDR3 spans 18 amino acids. The CDR3 loop reads CATSDAPGGGSNTGELFF. In nucleotides, the CDR3 is TGTGCCACCAGTGATGCCCCGGGGGGCGGCTCGAACACCGGGGAGCTGTTTTTT.

The rearrangement joins TRBV27 to TRBJ1-2, with D possibly matching TRBD1 (6 bases). CDR1 is MNHEY, CDR2 SMNVEV, per germline (reference sequence). The CDR3 extends over 13 amino acids. V lost 6 bases to trimming and J lost 4 bases, with 12 bases between them. CDR3 residues: CASSNREGYGYTF. CDR3 DNA sequence: TGTGCCAGCAGCAACAGGGAGGGCTATGGCTACACCTTC.

The V call is TRBV5-1, the J call TRBJ2-5, with TRBD1 matching 7 bases. This CDR3 is 13 amino acids long. From germline, CDR1 is SGHRS and CDR2 YFSETQ. With V trimmed by 4 bases and J by 5 bases, 5 bases remained unmatched. The CDR3 nucleotides read TGCGCCAGCAGCCCTGACAGGGTGGAGACCCAGTACTTC. Its protein is CASSPDRVETQYF.

The rearrangement links TRBV7-6 to TRBJ2-2; 10 positions agree with TRBD2. Germline V CDR1 and CDR2: SGHVS, FNYEAQ. The CDR3 is made up of 17 amino acids. The V and J ends lost 0 bases and 6 bases, in that order; junction bases with no gene match: 7. CDR3: CASSLAEAGGPAGELFF. The CDR3 nucleotides read TGTGCCAGCAGCTTAGCGGAAGCGGGAGGGCCCGCCGGGGAGCTGTTTTTT.

This chain connects TRBV5-1 to TRBJ2-7, with D maybe TRBD2 (5 bases). CDR3 length: 15 amino acids. Germline values: CDR1 SGHRS, CDR2 YFSETQ. V was pared by 4 bases and J by 6 bases, with 20 bases between. The CDR3 sequence is CASSRTSWQIGEQYF. CDR3 sequence (DNA): TGCGCCAGCAGCAGAACTAGTTGGCAGATCGGCGAGCAGTACTTC.

V gene TRBV5-1 combines with J gene TRBJ2-7; D perhaps matches TRBD2 (5 bases). The V end lost 3 bases, the J end lost 3 bases, and 7 bases lay between the germline ends. This CDR3 has 12 residues. Germline V CDR1 and CDR2: SGHRS, YFSETQ. CDR3 bases: TGCGCCAGCAGCTCCCGGGACTACGAGCAGTACTTC. Translating it yields CASSSRDYEQYF.

In nucleotides, the CDR3 is TGTGCCAGCAGTTACTCGATTGGCAGGGGGCGCTACGAGCAGTACGTC. Protein sequence: CASSYSIGRGRYEQYV. This sequence joins TRBV6-2 or TRBV6-3 and TRBJ2-7; 8 bases map to TRBD1. Per the germline V gene, CDR1 is MNHEY and CDR2 is SVGEGT. J gave up 3 bases and V 0 bases, and 7 bases lay outside the gene matches. The CDR3 is made up of 16 amino acids.

This chain joins TRBV9 and TRBJ1-6; 8 bases are shared with TRBD1. Losses at the gene ends were 2 bases for V and 7 bases for J; bases not matched to a gene: 5. Germline CDR1 reads SGDLS; CDR2 reads YYNGEE. CDR3 length: 15 residues. In DNA form, the CDR3 reads TGTGCCAGCAGCGTTGAAGACAGGGGAAATTCACCCCTCCACTTT. Translation: CASSVEDRGNSPLHF.

Only one count was recorded for this clone. The chain couples TRBV7-2 to TRBJ1-1, with a tentative D call TRBD1 (5 bases). This CDR3 is built from 18 residues. Germline assignment: CDR1 SGHTA and CDR2 FQGNSA. Trimming stripped 4 bases from V and 3 bases from J, with 24 bases between. As DNA, the CDR3 is TGTGCCAGCAGCTGGCCCTCCGGATTTAGGGGAATGGACACTGAAGCTTTCTTT. It encodes CASSWPSGFRGMDTEAFF.

The chain joins TRBV7-2 to TRBJ1-1; D is ambiguous. The V gene's germline CDR1 is SGHTA and CDR2 FQGNSA. There are 14 residues in the CDR3. V was clipped by 6 bases and J by 1 base, with 12 bases between them. CDR3: CASREEIWNTEAFF. CDR3 nucleotide sequence: TGTGCCAGCAGAGAGGAAATTTGGAACACTGAAGCTTTCTTT.

In nucleotides, the CDR3 is TGTGCCAGCAGCGTTGGGGAGTTTGAGCAGTTCTTC. Its translation is CASSVGEFEQFF. V is TRBV9 and J is TRBJ2-1, with D perhaps matching TRBD2 (5 bases). Germline CDR1 reads SGDLS; CDR2 reads YYNGEE. The CDR3 loop spans 12 amino acids. Trimming cost V 2 bases and J 9 bases, with 9 bases left between them. The variable domain in full, completed from reference TRBV9 and TRBJ2-1, reads DSGVTQTPKHLITATGQRVTLRCSPRSGDLSVYWYQQSLDQGLQFLIQYYNGEERAKGNILERFSAQQFPDLHSELNLSSLELGDSALYFCASSVGEFEQFFGPGTRLTVL.

The gene calls are TRBV5-4 and TRBJ2-2; 7 bases match TRBD2. The CDR3 is 15 residues long. CDR1 SGHNT and CDR2 YYREEE come from the germline V gene (reference sequence). V dropped 4 bases and J dropped 0; count of bases not matched to a gene: 3. The CDR3 DNA is TGTGCCAGCAGCAGGCGGGGGACGAACACCGGGGAGCTGTTTTTT. Amino acids: CASSRRGTNTGELFF.

In DNA, the CDR3 is TGTGCCAGTAGTAAGGGACAGGATAAAAACATTCAGTACTTC. This gives the protein CASSKGQDKNIQYF. The chain recombines TRBV19 with TRBJ2-4; 8 nucleotides line up with TRBD1. Germline V gives CDR1 LNHDA, CDR2 SQIVND (reference sequence). J lost 4 bases, V lost 4 bases, and 3 bases had no gene match. This CDR3 is 14 amino acids long.

The chain recombines TRBV7-3 with TRBJ2-7; 15 bases agree with TRBD2. V dropped 5 bases and J dropped 5; count of bases not matched to a gene: 4. This CDR3 has 15 residues. From germline, CDR1 is SGHTA and CDR2 FQGTGA. CDR3 sequence reads: CASSEGLAGGNEQYF. The CDR3 nucleotides are TGTGCCAGCAGCGAGGGACTAGCGGGAGGCAACGAGCAGTACTTC.

This chain connects TRBV19 to TRBJ2-7; possible D gene TRBD1, 6 bases. CDR3 length: 13 amino acids. Germline V gives CDR1 LNHDA, CDR2 SQIVND (reference sequence). Trimming pared 6 bases from V and 1 base from J, leaving 10 bases between. The CDR3 DNA sequence: TGTGCCAGTAGCCTAGGACAGTCCTACGAGCAGTACTTC. It is translated as CASSLGQSYEQYF.

The chain employs TRBV5-8 and TRBJ2-1, with TRBD1 identical over 10 bases. With 2 bases clipped from V and 7 bases from J, the junction kept 6 bases outside the gene matches. CDR3 size: 15 residues. The germline CDR1 and CDR2 sequences are SGHTS and YDEGEE. The CDR3: CASSFLGTGVNEQFF. The CDR3 DNA sequence: TGTGCCAGCAGCTTCTTGGGGACAGGGGTGAATGAGCAGTTCTTC.

The chain has TRBV6-5 and TRBJ1-4; 10 bases are shared with TRBD1. The V segment lost 6 bases and the J segment 8 bases; nucleotides outside the gene matches: 9. This CDR3 has 15 amino acids. Germline CDR1 and CDR2: MNHEY and SVGAGI. The CDR3 sequence: CASSPVGDRGEKLFF. Written as DNA, the CDR3 is TGTGCCAGCAGCCCCGTCGGGGACAGGGGCGAAAAACTGTTTTTT.

The rearrangement uses TRBV7-2 and TRBJ2-3, with TRBD2 identical over 10 bases. The CDR3 contains 15 residues. The germline gives CDR1 SGHTA, CDR2 FQGNSA. The V gene end was trimmed by 5 bases and the J gene end by 4 bases; junction bases not matched to a gene: 6. The DNA for the CDR3 is TGTGCCAGCAGCCCGAGCGGGGGGGTCCCAGATACGCAGTATTTT. It codes for CASSPSGGVPDTQYF.

The chain links TRBV3-1 (or the pseudogene TRBV3-2) to TRBJ2-5; 8 positions agree with TRBD1. V lost 5 bases to trimming and J lost 2 bases; unmatched junction nucleotides: 7. The germline CDR1 and CDR2 sequences are LGHDT and YNNKEL (reference sequence). There are 15 residues in the CDR3. The CDR3 region has the DNA TGTGCCAGCAGCAGACGACAGGGGAGTCAAGAGACCCAGTACTTC. Translated: CASSRRQGSQETQYF.

This chain links TRBV19 with TRBJ2-3, with 10 bases identical to TRBD1. CDR1 is LNHDA, CDR2 SQIVND, per germline (reference sequence). With 4 bases clipped from V and 3 bases from J, the junction kept 7 bases outside the gene matches. CDR3 length equals 16 residues. Here the CDR3 DNA reads TGTGCCAGTAGTAGAACTCCGGGACAGGGGACAGATACGCAGTATTTT. It encodes CASSRTPGQGTDTQYF.

The chain uses TRBV6-5 and TRBJ1-1; D unclear. Germline assignment: CDR1 MNHEY and CDR2 SVGAGI. This CDR3 spans 12 amino acids. Trimming shortened V by 8 bases and J by 2 bases, and 9 bases separated the two germline ends. CDR3: CASGRPNTEAFF. The CDR3 region has the DNA TGTGCCAGCGGCAGGCCAAACACTGAAGCTTTCTTT.

V usage is TRBV6-5 and J usage is TRBJ2-7, with D perhaps matching TRBD2 (6 bases). The CDR3 is 12 amino acids. The germline V and J ends were trimmed by 10 bases and 1 base, with 11 bases remaining between them. The germline gives CDR1 MNHEY, CDR2 SVGAGI. CDR3 bases: TGTGCCACCTCGACTAGTTCCTACGAGCAGTACTTC. Protein sequence: CATSTSSYEQYF.

The V call is TRBV9, the J call TRBJ2-5, with D possibly TRBD1 on 5 matching bases. Germline V lookup: CDR1 SGDLS, CDR2 YYNGEE. The CDR3 is made up of 15 amino acids. The ends were cut back, 1 base at V and 5 bases at J, with 15 bases in the middle. CDR3 in DNA: TGTGCCAGCAGCGTACCCGGGCAGGGTGAGGAGACCCAGTACTTC. It yields the protein CASSVPGQGEETQYF.